In this sample, the clone carrying this T cell receptor beta chain turned up many times. This record comes from a study of identical twins. The CDR3 spans 13 residues. Looked up from germline, CDR1 is MRHNA and CDR2 is SNTAGT. The V and J ends lost 2 bases and 2 bases respectively, with 6 bases between them. From the 5' RACE reads, TCRdb called clonotypes with MiXCR, one entry per CDR3 protein. Of 210,000 or so distinct CDR3 sequences in the sample, 6.5% to 8.5% were seen once. The same sample was also used in a study of yellow fever vaccine responses in identical twins.

This receptor was taken from a woman younger than 30 in good health. The sample comprised memory (CD45RO+) T cells sorted from blood. The chain recombines TRBV6-4 with TRBJ2-5; D is unresolved. As DNA, the CDR3 is TGTGCCAGCAGTGACACTCCTCAAGAGACCCAGTACTTC. This gives the protein CASSDTPQETQYF.